The clone carrying this TCR beta chain was counted many times. CDR3 length equals 13 residues. Germline CDR1 is SGHRS and CDR2 is YFSETQ. V lost 4 bases, J lost 7 bases, and 5 bases stayed unmatched. The entry originates in a study of T-cell reconstitution after alpha-beta-depleted transplantation in children. Preparation of the TCRbeta library used unique molecular identifiers. Each CDR3 protein is one row after TCRdb ran MiXCR on the PCR reads. The table records around 93,000 distinct CDR3 sequences, roughly 7.7% of them present only once. This specimen was PBMCs from the stem cell graft donor, taken from the stem cell graft. The sequence came from a human donor who donated a stem cell graft to a child with congenital amegakaryocytic thrombocytopenia. The J gene is TRBJ1-1, the V gene TRBV5-1; 9 bases are shared with TRBD1. CDR3 DNA: TGCGCCAGCAGCATACAGGGGGCGGTTGAAGCTTTCTTT. Translated: CASSIQGAVEAFF.